This T cell receptor (beta chain) was recorded in a study of tumor-infiltrating lymphocytes in primary liver carcinoma. Whole-study findings and limits: Researchers did not compare CD4+ and CD8+ repertoires, as samples were bulk unsorted. The overlap of tumor-adjacent and tumor-blood pairs was smaller than that of tumor region pairs.

Germline DNA was extracted too, while blood RNA derived from unsorted whole blood. These patients lived with chronic HBV infection and had never been treated. Reverse transcription of roughly 470 ng total RNA with a constant-region primer produced TCR beta cDNA. ARM-PCR, slightly modified, supplied the TCR beta libraries through three nested multiplex PCR rounds. Primers for the first two PCR rounds were TRBV1-TRBV30 forward primers and a C-beta reverse primer (approximately 10 cycles per round). MiXCR, applied by TCRdb to the multiplex PCR reads, yields one record per CDR3 protein. The sample carries 150,000 to 200,000 distinct CDR3 sequences, 65% recorded once. Regarding this clonotype: Its antigen is undetermined.

Trimming took off 1 base at V and 1 base at J, with 10 bases between the two ends. CDR1 is MGHRA and CDR2 is YSYEKL in the germline V gene. The CDR3 has 15 residues. The sample taken for sequencing was peripheral blood. The chain has TRBV4-1 and TRBJ1-1; D possibly corresponds to TRBD1 (6 bases). The clonotype was recovered from a woman between 55 and 75 years old with primary liver carcinoma and hepatitis B virus infection. For the CDR3, the DNA is TGCGCCAGCAGCCAAGGAAGGGGGACGAACACTGAAGCTTTCTTT. It yields the protein CASSQGRGTNTEAFF.